This entry concerns a single TCR beta chain. This record belongs to a study of technical replicates of blood from a few donors. CDR3 length equals 15 residues. V was clipped by 5 bases and J by 5 bases; unmatched bases: 9. The germline gives CDR1 SGHVS, CDR2 FQNEAQ. Clones were read by immunoSEQ multiplex PCR, and TCRdb kept only the in-frame ones, dropping some. The table includes tens of thousands of clones, roughly 89% detected once. The sequenced sample consisted of T cells isolated from PBMCs. The TCR originated in a human donor in good health. The chain recombines TRBV7-8 with TRBJ2-7, with TRBD2 matching over 10 bases. CDR3 loop: CASSPRGAGGDEQYF. DNA for the CDR3: TGTGCCAGCAGCCCCCGGGGAGCGGGAGGGGACGAGCAGTACTTC.